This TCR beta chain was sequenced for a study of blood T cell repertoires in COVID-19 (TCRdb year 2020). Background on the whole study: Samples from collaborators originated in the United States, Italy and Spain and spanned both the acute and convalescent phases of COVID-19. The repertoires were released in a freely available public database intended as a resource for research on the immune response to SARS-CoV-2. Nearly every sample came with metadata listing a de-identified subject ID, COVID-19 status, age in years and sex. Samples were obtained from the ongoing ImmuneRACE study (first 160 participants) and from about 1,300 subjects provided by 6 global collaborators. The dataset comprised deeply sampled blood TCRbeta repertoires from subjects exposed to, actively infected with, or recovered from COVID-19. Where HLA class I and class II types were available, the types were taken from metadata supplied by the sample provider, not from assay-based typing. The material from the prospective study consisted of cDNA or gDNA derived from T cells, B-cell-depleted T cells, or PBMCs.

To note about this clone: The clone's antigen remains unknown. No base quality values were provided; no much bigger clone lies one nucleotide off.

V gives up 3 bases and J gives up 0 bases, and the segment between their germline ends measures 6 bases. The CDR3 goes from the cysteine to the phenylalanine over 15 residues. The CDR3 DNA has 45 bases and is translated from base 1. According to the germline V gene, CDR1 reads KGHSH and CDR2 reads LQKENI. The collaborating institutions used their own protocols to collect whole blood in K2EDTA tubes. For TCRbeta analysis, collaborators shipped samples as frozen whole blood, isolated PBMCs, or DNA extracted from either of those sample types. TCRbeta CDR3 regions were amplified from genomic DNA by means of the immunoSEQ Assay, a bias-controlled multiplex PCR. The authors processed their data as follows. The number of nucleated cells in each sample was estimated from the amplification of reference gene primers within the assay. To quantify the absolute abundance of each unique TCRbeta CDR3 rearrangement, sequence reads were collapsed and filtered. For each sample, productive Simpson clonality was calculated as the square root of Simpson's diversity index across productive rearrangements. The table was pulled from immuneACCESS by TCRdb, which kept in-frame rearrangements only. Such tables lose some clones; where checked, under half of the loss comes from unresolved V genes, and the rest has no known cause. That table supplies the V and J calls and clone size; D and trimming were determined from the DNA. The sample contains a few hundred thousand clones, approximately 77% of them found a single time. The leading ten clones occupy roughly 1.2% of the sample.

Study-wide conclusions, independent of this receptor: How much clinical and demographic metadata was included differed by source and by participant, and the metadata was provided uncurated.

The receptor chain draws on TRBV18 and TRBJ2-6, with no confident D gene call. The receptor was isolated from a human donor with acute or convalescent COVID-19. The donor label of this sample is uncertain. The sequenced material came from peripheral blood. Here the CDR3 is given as CASSPYTSGANVLTF. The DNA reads TGTGCCAGCTCACCCTATACCTCTGGGGCCAACGTCCTGACTTTC.